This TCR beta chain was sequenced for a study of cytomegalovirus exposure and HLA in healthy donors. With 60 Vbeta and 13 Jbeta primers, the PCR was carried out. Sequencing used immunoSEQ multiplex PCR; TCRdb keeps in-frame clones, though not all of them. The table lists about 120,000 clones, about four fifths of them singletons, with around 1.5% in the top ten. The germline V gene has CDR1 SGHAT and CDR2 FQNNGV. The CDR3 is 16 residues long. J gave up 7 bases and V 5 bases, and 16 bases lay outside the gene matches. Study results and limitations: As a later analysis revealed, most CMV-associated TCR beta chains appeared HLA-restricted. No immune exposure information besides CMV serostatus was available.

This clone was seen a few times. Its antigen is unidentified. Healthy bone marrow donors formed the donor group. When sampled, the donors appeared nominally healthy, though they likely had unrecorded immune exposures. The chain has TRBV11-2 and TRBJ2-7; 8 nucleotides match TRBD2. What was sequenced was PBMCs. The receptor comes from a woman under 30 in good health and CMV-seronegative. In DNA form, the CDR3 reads TGTGCCAGCAGCGCCGTTATCCTAGCGGGCGTCTCGGAGCAGTACTTC. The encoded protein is CASSAVILAGVSEQYF.